The clone carrying this TCR beta chain was found a few times. The antigen remains undetermined. These data come from a study of T-cell memory formation after mild COVID-19. As for the study in general: TCR clusters largely stayed donor specific.

The CDR3 is made up of 15 amino acids. The V and J ends lost 1 base and 5 bases, in that order; junction bases with no gene match: 10. The germline CDR1 and CDR2 sequences are DFQATT and SNEGSKA (reference sequence). From 5'RACE with constant-segment primers came TCR alpha and TCR beta cDNA libraries that carried sample barcodes and UMIs. TCRdb independently ran MiXCR on the 5' RACE reads; one entry per CDR3 protein. The table includes almost 350,000 distinct CDR3 sequences, 20% to 25% detected once. Regarding the study as a whole: The authors left the SARS-CoV-2 specificity of second-wave clones peaking on day 37 unconfirmed. A second wave expanding day 15 to 37 was CD4+-biased; contracting clones were balanced.

The chain carries TRBV20-1 and TRBJ2-5; 7 nucleotides agree with TRBD1. This TCR was sampled from a man aged 18 to 30 who had mild COVID-19 (a few samples of this study predate the infection). Cell type and time point are not known. Specimen: PBMCs or a T cell subset sorted from them (not recorded which). The CDR3 loop is CSARARQGAEETQYF. Written as DNA, the CDR3 is TGCAGTGCTAGAGCTCGACAGGGCGCGGAGGAGACCCAGTACTTC.